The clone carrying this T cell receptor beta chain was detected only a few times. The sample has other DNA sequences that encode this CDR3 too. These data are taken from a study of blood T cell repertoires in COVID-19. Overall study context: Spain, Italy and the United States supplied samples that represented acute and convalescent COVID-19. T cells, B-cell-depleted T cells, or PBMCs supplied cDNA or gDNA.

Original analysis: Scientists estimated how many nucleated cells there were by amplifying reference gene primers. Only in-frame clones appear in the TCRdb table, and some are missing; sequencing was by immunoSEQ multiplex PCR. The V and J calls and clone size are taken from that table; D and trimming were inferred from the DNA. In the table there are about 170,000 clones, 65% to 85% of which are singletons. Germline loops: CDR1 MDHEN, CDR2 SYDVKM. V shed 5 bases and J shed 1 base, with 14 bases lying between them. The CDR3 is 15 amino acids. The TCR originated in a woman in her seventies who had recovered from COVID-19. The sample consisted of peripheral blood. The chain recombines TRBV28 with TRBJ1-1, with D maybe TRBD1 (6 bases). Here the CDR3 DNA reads TGTGCCAGCAGTCCCCGAGGGGGGGGGAACACTGAAGCTTTCTTT. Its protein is CASSPRGGGNTEAFF.